This TCR beta chain was profiled in a study of blood T cell repertoires in COVID-19. Study as a whole: Acute-phase and convalescent COVID-19 samples originated in the United States, Italy and Spain. T cells, B-cell-depleted T cells, or PBMCs provided the cDNA or gDNA that served as material.

In the authors' methods: The authors estimated nucleated cell counts from reference gene primer amplification. TCRdb's copy holds only in-frame clones and misses some; the assay was immunoSEQ multiplex PCR. The V and J calls and clone size are taken from that table; D and trimming were inferred from the DNA. The sample holds fewer than 250,000 clones, around 78% seen once. The CDR3 is 16 residues long. Germline V gene sequence: CDR1 LGHNA, CDR2 YSLEER. V dropped 2 bases and J dropped 5 bases, with 15 bases sitting between them. There are a few counts of this clone. The clonotype originates from a woman aged 70 to 79 with active or convalescent COVID-19. The sequenced material came from peripheral blood. V usage is TRBV4-3 and J usage is TRBJ2-2; a weak D match, TRBD2 (5 bases). The CDR3 is CASSQTGEIGTGELFF. CDR3 in DNA: TGCGCCAGCAGCCAAACCGGGGAGATAGGTACCGGGGAGCTGTTTTTT.